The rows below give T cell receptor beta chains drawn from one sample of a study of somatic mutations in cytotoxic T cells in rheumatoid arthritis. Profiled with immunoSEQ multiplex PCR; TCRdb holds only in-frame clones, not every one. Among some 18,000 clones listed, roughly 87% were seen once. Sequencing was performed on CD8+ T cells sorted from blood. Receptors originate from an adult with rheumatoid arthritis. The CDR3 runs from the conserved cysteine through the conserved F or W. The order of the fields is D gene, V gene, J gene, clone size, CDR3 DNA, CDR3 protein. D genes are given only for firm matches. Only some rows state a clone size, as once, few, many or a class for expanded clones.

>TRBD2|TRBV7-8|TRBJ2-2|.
TGTGCCAGCAGCTTACTAGCGGGTTCGAACACCGGGGAGCTGTTTTTT
CASSLLAGSNTGELFF
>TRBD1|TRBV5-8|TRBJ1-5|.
TGTGCCAGCAGCTCCCCAGACAGGGGGACTCAGCCCCAGCATTTT
CASSSPDRGTQPQHF
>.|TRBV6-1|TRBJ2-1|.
TGTGCCAGCAGTGAACTGAAAGGGCGAACAGATGAGCAGTTCTTC
CASSELKGRTDEQFF
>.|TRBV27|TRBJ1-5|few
TGTGCCAGCAGGCCGGGTGGGCCCAATCAGCCCCAGCATTTT
CASRPGGPNQPQHF
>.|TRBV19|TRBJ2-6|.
TGTGCCAGTAGTAGCCCTTACTCTGGGGCCAACGTCCTGACTTTC
CASSSPYSGANVLTF
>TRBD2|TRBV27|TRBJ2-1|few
TGTGCCAGCAGTACCGGGACTACAAGCTCCTACAATGAGCAGTTCTTC
CASSTGTTSSYNEQFF
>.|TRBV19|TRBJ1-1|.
TGTGCCAGTAGTATCGGAAGGGGGGGTGAAGCTTTCTTT
CASSIGRGGEAFF
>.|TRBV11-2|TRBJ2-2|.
TGTGCCAGCAGCCTAAATAGGGAGCTGTTTTTT
CASSLNRELFF
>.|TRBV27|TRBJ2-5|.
TGTGCCAGCAGTCCGAAGGGGAGGGGGGAAGAGACCCAGTACTTC
CASSPKGRGEETQYF
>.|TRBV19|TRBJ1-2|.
TGTGCCAGTAGTATTAATCATTGGGGGCTGGACGGCTACACCTTC
CASSINHWGLDGYTF
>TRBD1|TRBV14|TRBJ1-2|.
TGTGCCAGCAGCCAAACAGGGGGCTCTGGCTACACCTTC
CASSQTGGSGYTF
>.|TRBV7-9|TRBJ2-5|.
TGTGCCAGCAGCGATTTCCTCGGGGGAACTCAAGAGACCCAGTACTTC
CASSDFLGGTQETQYF
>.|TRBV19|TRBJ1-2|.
TGTGCCAGTAGTACCACAGCTAACTATGGCTACACCTTC
CASSTTANYGYTF
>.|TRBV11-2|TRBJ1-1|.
TGTGCCAGCAGCTTAGATTATGGAAGCTTTGAAGCTTTCTTT
CASSLDYGSFEAFF
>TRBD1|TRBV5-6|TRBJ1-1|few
TGTGCCAGCAGGGGACAGCACCCTGAAGCTTTCTTT
CASRGQHPEAFF
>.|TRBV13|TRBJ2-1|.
TGTGCCAGCAGCAAGCCCTACACGAGCTCCTACAATGAGCAGTTCTTC
CASSKPYTSSYNEQFF
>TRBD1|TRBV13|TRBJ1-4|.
TGTGCCAGCAGCGCCGGGACAGGCCTAAATGAAAAACTGTTTTTT
CASSAGTGLNEKLFF
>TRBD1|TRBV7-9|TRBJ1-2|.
TGTGCCAGCAGCTTCGGGACAGGGAAAGGCTACACCTTC
CASSFGTGKGYTF
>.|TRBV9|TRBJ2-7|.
TGTGCCAGCAGCGTAGGTGGACAAAACTACGAGCAGTACTTC
CASSVGGQNYEQYF
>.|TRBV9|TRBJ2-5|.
TGTGCCAGCAGCTCGCCCACTACAGGCGAGACCCAGTACTTC
CASSSPTTGETQYF
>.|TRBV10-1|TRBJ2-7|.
TGCGCCAGCAGTCCCGGGGACGCAGGAGATCGCTACGAGCAGTACTTC
CASSPGDAGDRYEQYF
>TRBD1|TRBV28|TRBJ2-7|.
TGTGCCAGCAGAAAGGGGGCAGGTGAGCAGTACTTC
CASRKGAGEQYF